This T cell receptor beta chain was sequenced in a study of blood T cell repertoires in COVID-19. The overall study: Some COVID-19 samples were acute and others convalescent; all came from the United States, Italy and Spain.

With V trimmed by 4 bases and J by 5 bases, 7 bases remained unmatched. CDR1 and CDR2 from the germline V gene are MRHNA and SNTAGT. The CDR3 contains 16 residues. Clones were read by immunoSEQ multiplex PCR, and TCRdb kept only the in-frame ones, dropping some. The table shows 150,000 to 200,000 clones, with approximately 79% occurring only once. There are a few counts of this clone. This chain joins TRBV6-4 and TRBJ2-1; 11 nucleotides line up with TRBD2. Material for sequencing was peripheral blood. The sequence derives from a woman in her sixties with COVID-19, enrolled during active disease. In nucleotides, the CDR3 is TGTGCCAGCAGTGTTACCGGGACTAGCGGCCACAATGAGCAGTTCTTC. Protein: CASSVTGTSGHNEQFF.